The 2 T cell receptor beta chains reported below all come from one sample, sequenced in a study of cytomegalovirus exposure and HLA in healthy donors (dated by TCRdb to about 2017). Libraries were made using the immunoSEQ multiplex PCR assay. For the multiplex PCR, a mixture combining 60 forward primers for TCR Vbeta segments and 13 reverse primers for TCR Jbeta segments was used. As stored in TCRdb, this immuneACCESS dataset retains in-frame rearrangements with V and J assigned. A fraction of the clones does not appear; measured against another copy, unresolved V genes explain less than half of the discrepancy, and the remainder lacks a known reason. This sample holds 180,000 or so clones; over 80% were observed only once. 1.2% to 1.5% of the sample comes from the top ten. Sequencing input: PBMCs. These receptors were taken from a girl aged 10-17 years in good health and CMV-seropositive.

The chain couples TRBV7-9 to TRBJ1-5; the D is unclear. Looked up from germline, CDR1 is SEHNR and CDR2 is FQNEAQ (reference sequence). The V and J ends lost 2 bases and 8 bases respectively, with 10 bases between them. This CDR3 is built from 13 residues. This chain's CDR3 is CASSLLGLEPQHF. The CDR3, as DNA: TGTGCCAGCAGCTTACTCGGGTTAGAGCCCCAGCATTTT.

This clone appeared once. The chain's CDR3 is CASSDGGGGTYGYTF. CDR3 in DNA: TGTGCCAGCAGTGACGGCGGGGGAGGAACTTATGGCTACACCTTC. The chain recombines TRBV25-1 with TRBJ1-2; D perhaps matches TRBD1 (5 bases). Per the germline V gene, CDR1 is MGHDK and CDR2 is SYGVNS. The CDR3 has 15 amino acids. The V end lost 3 bases, the J end lost 5 bases, and 16 bases lay between the germline ends.